The rows below give T cell receptor beta chains drawn from one sample of a study of T-cell memory formation after mild COVID-19. TCRdb passed the 5' RACE reads through MiXCR, listing each CDR3 protein once. The table records about 350,000 distinct CDR3 sequences, roughly 15% of them present only once. Sequenced input: PBMCs or a T cell subset sorted from them (not recorded which). The source is a man aged 18 to 35 who had mild COVID-19 (a few samples of this study predate the infection). Cell type and time point are not known. CDR3s include the opening cysteine and the closing phenylalanine or tryptophan. The order of the fields is J gene, clone size, D gene, V gene, CDR3 DNA, CDR3 protein. A D gene is named only where the DNA matches it firmly. Clone size, where shown, is once, few, many, or a class for clones that have expanded.

j_gene: TRBJ2-4
abundance: few
d_gene: .
v_gene: TRBV19
CDR3nt: TGTGCCAGTAGTATTCAACGTTATCGGACGGGAGAAAACATTCAGTACTTC
CDR3aa: CASSIQRYRTGENIQYF

j_gene: TRBJ2-5
abundance: few
d_gene: .
v_gene: TRBV6-2/TRBV6-3
CDR3nt: TGTGCCAGCAGTTACCCCTTTGGAGGGGGGGCCCGAGAGACCCAGTACTTC
CDR3aa: CASSYPFGGGARETQYF

j_gene: TRBJ2-7
abundance: few
d_gene: .
v_gene: TRBV30
CDR3nt: TGTGCCTGGAGTGTACTTAGGGGCAGGGCCTCCGAGCAGTACTTC
CDR3aa: CAWSVLRGRASEQYF

j_gene: TRBJ1-1
abundance: .
d_gene: .
v_gene: TRBV5-1
CDR3nt: TGCGCCAGCAGCTTGGCGGAGAAAAACACTGAAGCTTTCTTT
CDR3aa: CASSLAEKNTEAFF

j_gene: TRBJ1-1
abundance: .
d_gene: TRBD1
v_gene: TRBV6-5
CDR3nt: TGTGCCAGCAGTTATAACAGGGGCGGCACTGAAGCTTTCTTT
CDR3aa: CASSYNRGGTEAFF

j_gene: TRBJ2-5
abundance: .
d_gene: TRBD2
v_gene: TRBV6-2/TRBV6-3
CDR3nt: TGTGCCAGCAGCCGACTAGCAGAGACCCAGTACTTC
CDR3aa: CASSRLAETQYF

j_gene: TRBJ2-7
abundance: few
d_gene: .
v_gene: TRBV7-9
CDR3nt: TGTGCCAGCAGCCCCATAGCCCAGGGGGGTTTCTACGAGCAGTACTTC
CDR3aa: CASSPIAQGGFYEQYF

j_gene: TRBJ1-1
abundance: many
d_gene: .
v_gene: TRBV12-3/TRBV12-4
CDR3nt: TGTGCCAGCAGTGAGGGTAATTGGAACACTGAAGCTTTCTTT
CDR3aa: CASSEGNWNTEAFF

j_gene: TRBJ2-1
abundance: .
d_gene: .
v_gene: TRBV7-8
CDR3nt: TGTGCCAGCAGCTTAGGCGTGGACCTGAGCTCCTACAATGAGCTGTTCTTC
CDR3aa: CASSLGVDLSSYNELFF

j_gene: TRBJ1-1
abundance: few
d_gene: TRBD1
v_gene: TRBV9
CDR3nt: TGTGCCAGCAGCCCGACAGGGTCGGGCACTGAAGCTTTCTTT
CDR3aa: CASSPTGSGTEAFF

j_gene: TRBJ2-7
abundance: .
d_gene: .
v_gene: TRBV28
CDR3nt: TGTGCCGCGGGTCGGGGGCCCTACGAGCAGTACTTC
CDR3aa: CAAGRGPYEQYF

j_gene: TRBJ1-2
abundance: many
d_gene: TRBD1
v_gene: TRBV18
CDR3nt: TGTGCCAGCCTTGGGGACAGCGGTCCCTCTGGCTACACCTTC
CDR3aa: CASLGDSGPSGYTF

j_gene: TRBJ2-3
abundance: few
d_gene: .
v_gene: TRBV7-3
CDR3nt: TGTGCCAGCAGCTTATACCCGACCTATACGCAGTATTTT
CDR3aa: CASSLYPTYTQYF

j_gene: TRBJ1-2
abundance: .
d_gene: .
v_gene: TRBV29-1
CDR3nt: TGCAGCGTTGAAGTTTGGCGGGATAACTATGGCTACACCTTC
CDR3aa: CSVEVWRDNYGYTF

j_gene: TRBJ2-3
abundance: .
d_gene: .
v_gene: TRBV10-3
CDR3nt: TGTGCCACACGAGAGGGGGGGGCAGATACGCAGTATTTT
CDR3aa: CATREGGADTQYF

j_gene: TRBJ1-1
abundance: few
d_gene: .
v_gene: TRBV4-1
CDR3nt: TGCGCCAGCAGCCAGGTGGAGGGGGACACTGAAGCTTTCTTT
CDR3aa: CASSQVEGDTEAFF

j_gene: TRBJ1-1
abundance: .
d_gene: TRBD1
v_gene: TRBV4-3
CDR3nt: TGCGCCAGCACCTACGACCCCGACAGGGGGCGGACTGAAGCTTTCTTT
CDR3aa: CASTYDPDRGRTEAFF

j_gene: TRBJ1-3
abundance: few
d_gene: .
v_gene: TRBV4-2
CDR3nt: TGTGCCAGCAGCCAAGTAGGGGGGGCGTCGGGAAACACCATATATTTT
CDR3aa: CASSQVGGASGNTIYF

j_gene: TRBJ1-6
abundance: few
d_gene: TRBD1
v_gene: TRBV7-8
CDR3nt: TGTGCCAGCAGCCCAAACAGGGGGTTCGTTCGTAGGTCACCCCTCCACTTT
CDR3aa: CASSPNRGFVRRSPLHF

j_gene: TRBJ2-5
abundance: few
d_gene: .
v_gene: TRBV6-2/TRBV6-3
CDR3nt: TGTGCCAGCAGCCTAGGAGGGGGATCGTACCAAGAGACCCAGTACTTC
CDR3aa: CASSLGGGSYQETQYF

j_gene: TRBJ1-5
abundance: few
d_gene: .
v_gene: TRBV7-2
CDR3nt: TGTGCCAGCAGTCGGGACCGTAGCAATCAGCCCCAGCATTTT
CDR3aa: CASSRDRSNQPQHF

j_gene: TRBJ1-1
abundance: few
d_gene: TRBD1
v_gene: TRBV5-8
CDR3nt: TGTGCCAGCAGCATATACACAGGGGCCATGAACACTGAAGCTTTCTTT
CDR3aa: CASSIYTGAMNTEAFF

j_gene: TRBJ1-5
abundance: few
d_gene: TRBD1
v_gene: TRBV28
CDR3nt: TGTGCCAGCACAGGGGGCGAGGGCAATCAGCCCCAGCATTTT
CDR3aa: CASTGGEGNQPQHF

j_gene: TRBJ1-2
abundance: .
d_gene: TRBD1
v_gene: TRBV7-2
CDR3nt: TGTGCCAGCACCCCGACAGGGCTGAGTGGCTACACCTTC
CDR3aa: CASTPTGLSGYTF

j_gene: TRBJ1-2
abundance: .
d_gene: .
v_gene: TRBV6-2/TRBV6-3
CDR3nt: TGTGCCAGCAGTGAGATTGGTGGCTACACCTTC
CDR3aa: CASSEIGGYTF

j_gene: TRBJ2-1
abundance: few
d_gene: .
v_gene: TRBV5-6
CDR3nt: TGTGCCAGCAGCCATACCTACAATGAGCAGTTCTTC
CDR3aa: CASSHTYNEQFF

j_gene: TRBJ2-3
abundance: many
d_gene: TRBD1
v_gene: TRBV7-9
CDR3nt: TGTGCCAGCAGCTCGACCGGGACAGGGGGCCTCGATACGCAGTATTTT
CDR3aa: CASSSTGTGGLDTQYF

j_gene: TRBJ1-5
abundance: few
d_gene: TRBD1
v_gene: TRBV6-1
CDR3nt: TGTGCCAGCACCGCAGGGGGTCAGCCCCAGCATTTT
CDR3aa: CASTAGGQPQHF

j_gene: TRBJ2-7
abundance: many
d_gene: TRBD2
v_gene: TRBV11-2
CDR3nt: TGTGCCAGCAGCCGAGGACTAGAGCGCTACGAGCAGTACTTC
CDR3aa: CASSRGLERYEQYF

j_gene: TRBJ1-1
abundance: .
d_gene: .
v_gene: TRBV7-3
CDR3nt: TGTGCCAGCAGCTTAACACGGACGGGGAACACTGAAGCTTTCTTT
CDR3aa: CASSLTRTGNTEAFF

j_gene: TRBJ1-5
abundance: .
d_gene: .
v_gene: TRBV6-2/TRBV6-3
CDR3nt: TGTGCCAGCAGTTACCAGGGCGGCCAGCCCCAGCATTTT
CDR3aa: CASSYQGGQPQHF

j_gene: TRBJ2-7
abundance: once
d_gene: TRBD2
v_gene: TRBV2
CDR3nt: TGTGCCAGCAGTCCCTATCGGAGTAGCGGGGGCCAGCAGTACTTC
CDR3aa: CASSPYRSSGGQQYF

j_gene: TRBJ2-5
abundance: .
d_gene: .
v_gene: TRBV30
CDR3nt: TGTGCCTGGAGCGCAGACGCGGTAGAGACCCAGTACTTC
CDR3aa: CAWSADAVETQYF

j_gene: TRBJ2-1
abundance: .
d_gene: .
v_gene: TRBV4-3
CDR3nt: TGCGCCAGCAGCCCGACCGCTTTCAATGAGCAGTTCTTC
CDR3aa: CASSPTAFNEQFF

j_gene: TRBJ2-3
abundance: few
d_gene: .
v_gene: TRBV11-2
CDR3nt: TGTGCCAGCAGCTTAAGACAGCAAACAGATACGCAGTATTTT
CDR3aa: CASSLRQQTDTQYF

j_gene: TRBJ2-5
abundance: .
d_gene: TRBD2
v_gene: TRBV2
CDR3nt: TGTGCCAGCAGTTCCCGCGGGGGAGCGGGAGAGACCCAGTACTTC
CDR3aa: CASSSRGGAGETQYF

j_gene: TRBJ2-5
abundance: .
d_gene: TRBD1
v_gene: TRBV7-2
CDR3nt: TGTGCCAGCAGTTCTCGGGGCCCCGGGACAGCTAGCCAAGAGACCCAGTACTTC
CDR3aa: CASSSRGPGTASQETQYF

j_gene: TRBJ1-2
abundance: .
d_gene: TRBD1
v_gene: TRBV10-3
CDR3nt: TGTGCCATCAGGGGACAGGGAGGGGACTATGGCTACACCTTC
CDR3aa: CAIRGQGGDYGYTF

j_gene: TRBJ2-5
abundance: .
d_gene: TRBD2
v_gene: TRBV7-9
CDR3nt: TGTGCCAGCAGCTTAATCAGCGCGGGGGGCCAAGAGACCCAGTACTTC
CDR3aa: CASSLISAGGQETQYF

j_gene: TRBJ2-2
abundance: .
d_gene: TRBD2
v_gene: TRBV5-1
CDR3nt: TGCGCCAGCAGCGTAGCGGGGGCAACCACCGGGGAGCTGTTTTTT
CDR3aa: CASSVAGATTGELFF

j_gene: TRBJ2-3
abundance: few
d_gene: .
v_gene: TRBV6-1
CDR3nt: TGTGCCAGCAGTGAAGCGTGGGGGGCCTCAGATACGCAGTATTTT
CDR3aa: CASSEAWGASDTQYF

j_gene: TRBJ2-1
abundance: many
d_gene: TRBD2
v_gene: TRBV9
CDR3nt: TGTGCCAGCAGCCGAGGCGGGGGACCCCTCAATGAGCAGTTCTTC
CDR3aa: CASSRGGGPLNEQFF

j_gene: TRBJ2-5
abundance: .
d_gene: .
v_gene: TRBV4-2
CDR3nt: TGTGCCAGCAGCCAAGATCGGCTACCCGAAGAGACCCAGTACTTC
CDR3aa: CASSQDRLPEETQYF

j_gene: TRBJ2-5
abundance: many
d_gene: TRBD2
v_gene: TRBV29-1
CDR3nt: TGCAGCGTTGAGCTAACTAGCGGGGGCAGGGAGACCCAGTACTTC
CDR3aa: CSVELTSGGRETQYF

j_gene: TRBJ2-2
abundance: few
d_gene: TRBD1
v_gene: TRBV5-1
CDR3nt: TGCGCCAGCAGCCTAACAGGGGGCGCGGGCACCGGGGAGCTGTTTTTT
CDR3aa: CASSLTGGAGTGELFF